The 5 T cell receptor beta chains below come from one sample, sequenced in a study of cytomegalovirus exposure and HLA in healthy donors. The study ran its PCR with 60 Vbeta and 13 Jbeta primers. Measured with immunoSEQ multiplex PCR; TCRdb has only the in-frame clones, and not every one. In the table there are 150,000 or so clones, just under 75% of which are singletons. The sample consisted of PBMCs. Receptors originate from a woman under 30 in good health and CMV-seronegative.

V gene TRBV6-1 combines with J gene TRBJ1-2; unclear D gene. This CDR3 has 12 residues. V was trimmed by 8 bases and J by 5 bases, leaving 12 bases between them. The germline V gene encodes CDR1 MNHNS and CDR2 SASEGT. CDR3 nucleotide sequence: TGTGCCAGCGGCATAGAGGGATATGGCTACACCTTC. Translated: CASGIEGYGYTF.

The CDR3 loop reads CASSLWGVGNTIYF. CDR3 DNA sequence: TGTGCCAGTAGTCTGTGGGGCGTTGGAAACACCATATATTTT. V is TRBV19 and J is TRBJ1-3, with a tentative D call TRBD1 (5 bases). CDR1 and CDR2 (germline): LNHDA, SQIVND (reference sequence). The V end was cut by 5 bases, the J end by 3 bases, with 11 bases between. The CDR3 contains 14 residues.

The V call is TRBV18, the J call TRBJ2-7; the match to TRBD2 covers 12 bases. The trim removed 4 bases at V and 2 bases at J, leaving 3 bases unmatched. CDR3 length equals 15 residues. Germline CDR1 is KGHSH and CDR2 is LQKENI. The CDR3 protein is CASSRTSGDTYEQYV. DNA for the CDR3: TGTGCCAGCTCACGGACTAGCGGGGATACCTACGAGCAGTACGTC.

The J gene is TRBJ1-1, the V gene TRBV28; TRBD1 might be the D (5 bases). The V gene's germline CDR1 is MDHEN and CDR2 SYDVKM. The CDR3 consists of 16 residues. V gave up 8 bases and J gave up 1 base, with 20 bases separating them. The CDR3 nucleotides are TGTGCCAGCCGACCTAGGGGCTCTACACCGAACACTGAAGCTTTCTTT. Translated: CASRPRGSTPNTEAFF.

The chain is built from TRBV2 and TRBJ1-2; 9 bases are shared with TRBD1. This CDR3 is 14 amino acids long. Per germline, CDR1 SNHLY and CDR2 FYNNEI. Trimming removed 7 bases from V and 4 bases from J; junction bases left unmatched: 7. The CDR3: CASMRDRESYGYTF. For the CDR3, the DNA is TGTGCCAGCATGCGGGACAGGGAGAGCTATGGCTACACCTTC.